This entry concerns a single T cell receptor (beta chain). Its antigen is undetermined. Being one base from a much bigger clone, this may be a read error. The CDR3 runs 11 residues. CDR1 LNHNV and CDR2 YYDKDF come from the germline V gene (reference sequence). The V gene lost 5 bases and the J gene lost 5 bases, with 5 bases spanning the gap. This entry is derived from a study of neurological immune-mediated disorders. Study in general: The roughly 34 multiple sclerosis patients comprised about 30 that were relapsing-remitting and 3 that were secondary progressive.

Template-switch 5'RACE cDNA synthesis added a 10-nucleotide unique molecular identifier. TCRdb ran MiXCR on the 5' RACE reads and lists one entry per CDR3 protein. The sample yields roughly 100,000 distinct CDR3 sequences, under 4.5% seen once. Study-level results: The absence of shared CDR3 amino acid sequences among expanded clones across subjects suggests private repertoires in all groups. In HTLV-1-associated myelopathy, TCR clonal expansion was greatest, whereas multiple sclerosis had the least, falling below healthy controls.

The chain combines TRBV15 with TRBJ2-3; D unresolved. The sequenced sample consisted of PBMCs. The clonotype originates from a woman aged 45-60 years with multiple sclerosis. The chain's CDR3 is CATSSIDTQYF. DNA for the CDR3: TGTGCCACCAGCTCCATAGATACGCAGTATTTT.